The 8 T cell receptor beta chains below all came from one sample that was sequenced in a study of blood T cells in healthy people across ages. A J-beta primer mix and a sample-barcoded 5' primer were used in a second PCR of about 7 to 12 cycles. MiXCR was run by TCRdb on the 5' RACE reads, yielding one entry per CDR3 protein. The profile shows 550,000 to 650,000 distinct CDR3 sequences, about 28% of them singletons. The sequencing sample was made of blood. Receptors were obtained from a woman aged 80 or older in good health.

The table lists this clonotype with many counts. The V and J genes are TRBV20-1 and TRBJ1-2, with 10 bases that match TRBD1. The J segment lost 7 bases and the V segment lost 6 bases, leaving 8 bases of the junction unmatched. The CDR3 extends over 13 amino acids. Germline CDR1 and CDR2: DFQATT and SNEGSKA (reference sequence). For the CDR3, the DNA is TGCAGTGCCCCAGGGACAGGGGTTTCTGGCTACACCTTC. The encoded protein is CSAPGTGVSGYTF.

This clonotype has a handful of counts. The CDR3 region is CASSLEAEPRNQPQHF. The CDR3 region has the DNA TGTGCCAGCAGCTTAGAGGCAGAGCCACGCAATCAGCCCCAGCATTTT. This rearrangement joins TRBV7-8 to TRBJ1-5; D is uncertain. The germline V gene has CDR1 SGHVS and CDR2 FQNEAQ. CDR3 length equals 16 residues. Trimming took off 1 base at V and 2 bases at J, with 12 bases between the two ends.

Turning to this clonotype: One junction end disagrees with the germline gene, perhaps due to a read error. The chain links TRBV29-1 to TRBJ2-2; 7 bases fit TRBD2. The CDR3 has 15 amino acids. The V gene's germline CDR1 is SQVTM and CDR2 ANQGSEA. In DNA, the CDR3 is TGCAACGTTCGGGATGGGGGGGTGAACACCGGGGAGCTGTTTTTT. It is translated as CNVRDGGVNTGELFF.

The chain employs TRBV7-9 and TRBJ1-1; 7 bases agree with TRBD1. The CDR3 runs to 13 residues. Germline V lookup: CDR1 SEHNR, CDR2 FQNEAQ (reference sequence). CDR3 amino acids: CVGSLGQVPEAFF. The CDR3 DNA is TGTGTCGGCAGCTTAGGACAGGTCCCTGAAGCTTTCTTT.

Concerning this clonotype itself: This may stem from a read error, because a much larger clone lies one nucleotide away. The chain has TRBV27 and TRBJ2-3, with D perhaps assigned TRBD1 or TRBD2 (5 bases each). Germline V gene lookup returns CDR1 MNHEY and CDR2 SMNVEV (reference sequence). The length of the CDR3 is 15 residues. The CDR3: CTSSLGAVSTDTQYF. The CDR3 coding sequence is TGTACCAGCAGCCTCGGGGCAGTAAGCACAGATACGCAGTATTTT.

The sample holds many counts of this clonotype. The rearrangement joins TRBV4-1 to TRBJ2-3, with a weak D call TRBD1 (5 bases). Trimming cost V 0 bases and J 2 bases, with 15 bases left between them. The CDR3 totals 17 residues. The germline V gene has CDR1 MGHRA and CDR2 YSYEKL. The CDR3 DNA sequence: TGCGCCAGCAGCCAAGATAGGGGTACATTTCACACAGATACGCAGTATTTT. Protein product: CASSQDRGTFHTDTQYF.

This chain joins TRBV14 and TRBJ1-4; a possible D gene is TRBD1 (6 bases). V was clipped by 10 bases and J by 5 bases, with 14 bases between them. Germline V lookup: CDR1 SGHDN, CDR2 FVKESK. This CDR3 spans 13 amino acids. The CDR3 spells CATQQGPNEKLFF. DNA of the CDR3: TGTGCCACCCAACAGGGCCCAAATGAAAAACTGTTTTTT.

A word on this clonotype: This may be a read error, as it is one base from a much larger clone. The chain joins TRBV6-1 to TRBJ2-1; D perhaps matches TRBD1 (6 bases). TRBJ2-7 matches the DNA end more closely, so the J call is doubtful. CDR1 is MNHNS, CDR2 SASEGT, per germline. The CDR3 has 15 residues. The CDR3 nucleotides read TGTGCCAGCAGTGAAATCCAGGGGTTCTACAATGAGCAGTACTTC. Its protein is CASSEIQGFYNEQYF.